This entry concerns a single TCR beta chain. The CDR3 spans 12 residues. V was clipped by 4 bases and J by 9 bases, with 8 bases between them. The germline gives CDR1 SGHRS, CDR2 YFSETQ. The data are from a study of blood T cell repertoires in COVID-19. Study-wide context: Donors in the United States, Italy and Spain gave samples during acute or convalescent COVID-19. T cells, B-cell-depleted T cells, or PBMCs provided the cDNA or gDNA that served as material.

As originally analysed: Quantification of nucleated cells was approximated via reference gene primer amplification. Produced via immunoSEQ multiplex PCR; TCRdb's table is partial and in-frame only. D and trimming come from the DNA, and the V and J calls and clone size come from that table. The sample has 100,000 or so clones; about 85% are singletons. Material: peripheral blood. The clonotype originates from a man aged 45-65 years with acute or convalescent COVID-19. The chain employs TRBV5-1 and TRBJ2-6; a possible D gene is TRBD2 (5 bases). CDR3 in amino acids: CASSRDFNVLTF. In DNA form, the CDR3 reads TGCGCCAGCAGCCGGGATTTCAACGTCCTGACTTTC.